The 2 T cell receptor beta chains in this list originate from one sample, sequenced in a study of cytomegalovirus exposure and HLA in healthy donors. PCR used 60 Vbeta primers and 13 Jbeta primers. This table comes from immunoSEQ multiplex PCR, and its TCRdb copy is limited to in-frame clones, with some not included. Among about 300,000 clones, roughly 90% were seen once, and the ten largest hold roughly 4%. The sample was PBMCs. These receptors all stem from a man aged 35-49 years in good health and CMV-seropositive.

In its sample, this clone was seen once. The chain carries TRBV7-9 and TRBJ1-5, with D maybe TRBD1 (5 bases). Germline lookup yields CDR1 SEHNR and CDR2 FQNEAQ (reference sequence). V was cut by 4 bases and J by 7 bases, with 11 bases left in between. The length of the CDR3 is 13 residues. The CDR3 here is CASSWGEGQPQHF. The DNA of the CDR3 is TGTGCCAGCAGCTGGGGGGAGGGACAGCCCCAGCATTTT.

This clone was recorded only once. This chain links TRBV7-9 with TRBJ1-5; possible D gene TRBD1, 5 bases. The CDR3 extends over 15 amino acids. CDR1 and CDR2 (germline): SEHNR, FQNEAQ (reference sequence). The V gene lost 1 base and the J gene lost 3 bases, with 10 bases spanning the gap. This CDR3 reads CASSLGQGVNQPQHF. CDR3 in DNA: TGTGCCAGCAGCTTAGGGCAGGGCGTCAATCAGCCCCAGCATTTT. Drawing the rest from reference TRBV7-9 and TRBJ1-5, the complete variable domain is DTGVSQNPRHKITKRGQNVTFRCDPISEHNRLYWYRQTLGQGPEFLTYFQNEAQLEKSRLLSDRFSAERPKGSFSTLEIQRTEQGDSAMYLCASSLGQGVNQPQHFGDGTRLSIL.